This TCR beta chain was observed in a study of OX40 agonist ivuxolimab in advanced cancers. Background on the study: Each dose-escalation patient presented with hepatocellular carcinoma, melanoma, renal cell or head and neck cancer. Past anti-PD-1, anti-PD-L1 or anti-CTLA-4 therapy was accepted, and 30% to 50% had received some. Study results and caveats: No antigen was identified for the clonally expanded peripheral T cells.

For this clone: What it recognizes is unknown.

Sequencing used immunoSEQ multiplex PCR; TCRdb keeps in-frame clones, though not all of them. The repertoire holds some 77,000 clones, with around 85% as singletons. Trimming took 2 bases from V and 4 from J, leaving 10 bases between them. CDR3 size: 14 residues. The germline V gene has CDR1 MDHEN and CDR2 SYDVKM. This TCR derives from an adult with an advanced solid tumor such as melanoma, head and neck, liver or kidney cancer. The chain has TRBV28 and TRBJ2-3, with unresolved D. The sequences come from CD4+ or CD8+ T cells sorted from blood, collected in a trial of the OX40 agonist ivuxolimab. In nucleotides, the CDR3 is TGTGCCAGCAGTTTAGACAAGTTCTCAGATACGCAGTATTTT. This codes for CASSLDKFSDTQYF.